This T cell receptor beta chain was observed in a study of blood T cell repertoires in COVID-19. Seattle-derived patients entered the study during active infection and were followed longitudinally. From germline, CDR1 is SGHTA and CDR2 FQGNSA. Trimming cost V 5 bases and J 7 bases; bases outside gene matches: 6. CDR3 length equals 14 residues. Original data processing: The assay estimated nucleated cells by amplifying reference gene primers. The assay was immunoSEQ multiplex PCR, and TCRdb's table has in-frame clones only and misses some. The DNA gave D and trimming, while V, J and clone size come from that table. The sample lists 350,000 to 450,000 clones, less than 90% seen once, with just over 7% in the top ten.

The chain joins TRBV7-2 to TRBJ2-1; 9 positions match TRBD2. Sequencing input: peripheral blood. The clonotype was recovered from a woman aged 60-75 years with COVID-19, enrolled during active disease. The CDR3 nucleotides read TGTGCCAGCAGCCCCCGGCGGGGGGGGAATGAGCAGTTCTTC. Translation: CASSPRRGGNEQFF.